The present TCR beta chain was sequenced within a study of shared clonotypes between healthy human individuals (dated by TCRdb to the early 2020s). Regarding the study in general: The cohort included a few men and two women between 18 and 49 years of age. For each donor, CD4 naive and CD4 memory were each run on three plates, CD8 naive on two plates, and CD8 memory on one plate. Blood TCR repertoires of 5 or 6 healthy adults were deeply sequenced to estimate repertoire size and the extent of clonotype sharing between individuals. Libraries were prepared and TCR repertoires were sequenced by different laboratories using diverse techniques, in order to increase sequencing depth and limit assay-specific biases. Between about 0.85 and 9.5 billion PBMCs per donor were obtained by leukapheresis. Here is what the overall study found, with its caveats: Naive subsets generally had larger estimated clonotype richness than memory subsets did. Compared with non-shared clonotypes, clonotypes shared by all four sorted-subset donors had higher generation probabilities. Pairwise subsampling indicated that sequencing depth was expected to affect the degree of clonotype sharing among donors. The genetic and exposure-history diversity represented was limited by the small number of donors. Across four donors, around 5% of naive CD4, roughly 3.5% of naive CD8, roughly 2.3% of memory CD4, and approximately 0.4% of memory CD8 clonotypes were shared. Only blood was sampled, and tissue TCR repertoires likely differ from those in blood. Even with the large sequencing depth, rarefaction of the sorted-subset datasets indicated that sequencing was incomplete.

Donors were healthy HIV-negative adults with no recently reported acute infections or vaccinations. Every donor was a Caucasian adult residing in Nashville, Tennessee, USA. CD4+ T cells were enriched through magnetic negative selection, after which naive cells were positively selected on CD45RA and the remaining negative fraction served as the memory subset. After blood collection by leukapheresis, PBMCs were isolated using Ficoll-Histopaque density gradient centrifugation and then cryopreserved in the vapor phase of liquid nitrogen. Analytical flow cytometry was used to check the purity and quantity of every magnetically sorted T cell population. Each sorted fraction had its genomic DNA isolated and then quantified by UV absorbance on a Nanodrop 2000c. CDR1 and CDR2 are drawn from the germline V gene: ENHRY, SYGVKD. The CDR3, cysteine through phenylalanine, is 12 amino acids long. The CDR3 DNA has 36 bases and is translated from base 1. V is shortened by 7 bases, J by 5 bases, and the region joining them spans 11 bases.

To note about this clone: Its antigen is not yet known. No per-base quality is available; no much larger clone lies one base away.

Using the deep immunoSEQ assay, multiplex PCR amplified TCR CDR3 regions from genomic DNA. Extracted genomic DNA from each cell subset was spread evenly across all wells of several immunoSEQ 96-well plates, with each plate serving as a replicate. For sorted subsets, approximately 190 ng of genomic DNA, equivalent to roughly 30,000 T cell genomes, went into each replicate PCR. Purified libraries were quantified with a Qubit 3.0 fluorometer, sized on a Bioanalyzer 2100, and re-quantified with the KAPA Library Quantification kit. Each immunoSEQ 96-well plate was sequenced on its own single-read 150-cycle Illumina NextSeq 550 flow cell. In the paper's pipeline: Because the immunoSEQ output included only junctional sequences and no quality scores, the filtering could not be the same as the filtering used for full-length reads. To assign V/J genes and CDR3, sequences were annotated against IMGT germline references using PyIR, a Python wrapper for IgBLAST v1.9. Reads were filtered out if the reads had weak V/J assignments (E-value above 1e-6), no CDR3, stop codons, out-of-frame junctions, or ambiguous translated residues. V3J clonotypes were defined as sequences sharing the same inferred V gene, J gene, and CDR3 amino acid sequence. Percentage overlap between repertoires was calculated by dividing the number of shared unique clonotypes by the size of the smaller repertoire. Richness of each repertoire was evaluated using RTK rarefaction, the Chao1 estimator, and Recon v2.1 estimates of unobserved clonotypes. For all TCRbeta clonotypes obtained by the gDNA method from a handful of donors, generation probabilities were computed with OLGA. Entries here come from immuneACCESS through TCRdb and include only in-frame sequences with V and J called. Some clones fail to appear in such tables; in the studies checked, an unresolved V gene covers under half of the shortfall, and the cause of the remainder is unknown. The V and J calls and clone size were taken over from that table, and D and trimming were inferred from the DNA. The sample yields over a million clones; 95% to 97% were counted once. The top ten hold more than 0.9% of the sample.

Material for sequencing was naive CD4+ T cells sorted from blood. In light of the paper, this sample's cell subset or site label describes: CD45RA+ positively selected. This chain is built from TRBV10-3 and TRBJ1-2; the D segment could be TRBD1, given 5 matching bases. This clonotype originated in a man between 25 and 39 years old in good health. For the CDR3, the sequence is CAITRDLYGYTF. The sequenced DNA is TGTGCCATCACCAGGGACCTGTATGGCTACACCTTC.